This T cell receptor beta chain was sequenced in a study of cytomegalovirus exposure and HLA in healthy donors (TCRdb year 2017). With respect to the entire study: The roughly 670 repertoires of the first cohort and the 95 to 150 validation repertoires were produced on the same platform, according to a later analysis. The study was designed to test whether signatures of past pathogen exposure could be identified by cataloging public T cell receptors. In addition to the first cohort of roughly 700 subjects, a separate validation cohort of approximately 110 different subjects was used. The study combined high-throughput TCR immunosequencing, statistical association of individual TCRs with disease status, and machine learning to predict cytomegalovirus infection status.

What the authors observed across the whole study: A few of the identified cytomegalovirus-associated TCR beta chains were confirmed in vitro to be specific for cytomegalovirus antigens. The classifier was reported to diagnose cytomegalovirus status with high specificity and sensitivity in both the original and validation cohorts. A later analysis found that TCRs clustered in the first cohort also tended to co-occur in the roughly 120 validation repertoires, with approximately 95% of cluster scores above 0. It was suggested by the authors that the approach could potentially be generalized to other disease states and immunological phenotypes. The validation cohort had no HLA typing available for a later analysis, so co-occurrence within that cohort was assessed over all 120 or so repertoires. The study listed 150 to 200 TCR beta chains as associated with cytomegalovirus. Most TCR sequences were observed very rarely across donors, whereas some public TCRs were present in many individuals.

The V end gives up 0 bases and the J end 5 bases, leaving 7 bases in the junction not matched to a gene. The germline V gene supplies CDR1 SGHRS and CDR2 YFSETQ. From its cysteine to its phenylalanine, the CDR3 spans 16 amino acids. Here the CDR3 DNA is all that survives: 48 bases in frame from base 1. The donors belonged to the validation cohort of approximately 130 subjects, which was separate from the roughly 700-subject first cohort. To prepare the library, the immunoSEQ multiplex PCR assay was applied. In the source study's methods: A statistical classification framework was built to diagnose cytomegalovirus status from the catalog of TCR beta chain sequences. The table comes from immuneACCESS by way of TCRdb, which keeps in-frame sequences with V and J called. Part of the clones is missing from these tables; in studies checked, under half for an unresolved V gene and the rest for unknown reasons. That table supplies the V and J calls and clone size; D and trimming were determined from the DNA. The sample table lists about 140,000 clones, about 94% of them with a count of one. 1.8% of the sample goes to the ten largest clones.

On this clone: What antigen it recognizes has not been identified. The record has no base qualities; no much larger clone is one base away.

This sequence originates from a young man in good health and CMV-seropositive. Source material: PBMCs. The sequence joins TRBV5-1 to TRBJ2-5, and TRBD1 matches 10 of the central bases. CDR3 loop: CASSLVDRGLGETQYF. The bases are TGCGCCAGCAGCTTGGTCGACAGGGGGCTCGGGGAGACCCAGTACTTC.